This TCR beta chain was recorded in a study of T cell repertoires in cytomegalovirus infection. About the study: The public TCR beta signatures pointed to both CMV infection and matching HLA type. Whole-study results and caveats: There were carriers of CMV plus the relevant HLA, and cumulative public TCR beta family frequency identified them. Predominance within the ex vivo response was attributable to HLA-C-restricted CMV-specific TCR beta clonotypes.

MiXCR, run by TCRdb on the reads, gives a single entry per CDR3 protein. The data show 450,000 to 650,000 distinct CDR3 sequences, approximately 25% seen once. Notes on this clonotype: The antigen remains undetermined.

The TCR was taken from a human donor in good health (CMV status not recorded). Some clones in this sample may be carry-over from other donors' samples. The specimen sequenced was PBMCs.

Written as DNA, the CDR3 is TGTGCCAGCCTCCAGGGGGCGGGTACTGAAGCTTTCTTT. Amino acid sequence: CASLQGAGTEAFF. This chain connects TRBV7-9 to TRBJ1-1, with 8 bases identical to TRBD1. The CDR3 runs 13 residues. CDR1 SEHNR and CDR2 FQNEAQ come from the germline V gene (reference sequence). The V and J ends lost 8 bases and 5 bases, in that order; junction bases with no gene match: 7.